This is a list of T cell receptor beta chains from one sample in a study of T cell responses to AZD1222 COVID-19 vaccine. TCRdb's table, derived via immunoSEQ multiplex PCR, lists solely in-frame clones and lacks some. This table holds 130,000 or so clones, 80% to 90% found once. The specimen comprised peripheral blood, sampled on day 0 of AZD1222 vaccination. The receptors were gathered from an adult in good health. Both conserved end residues are part of each CDR3. The order of the fields is clone size, D gene, J gene, V gene, CDR3 protein, CDR3 DNA. The D gene is left open where the match is weak. Size values are once, few and many counts, or a class for expanded clones, and some rows have none.

. | . | TRBJ2-5 | TRBV28 | CASSLGETQYF | TGTGCCAGCAGTTTAGGGGAGACCCAGTACTTC
. | TRBD1 | TRBJ2-1 | TRBV5-4 | CASSSPPGTDYNEQFF | TGTGCCAGCAGCTCCCCCCCCGGGACAGATTACAATGAGCAGTTCTTC
. | TRBD1 | TRBJ2-3 | TRBV5-8 | CASSSGDRSPDTQYF | TGTGCCAGCAGCTCGGGGGACAGGTCCCCAGATACGCAGTATTTT
. | TRBD1 | TRBJ2-7 | TRBV9 | CASSVADRGSYEQYF | TGTGCCAGCAGCGTAGCTGACAGGGGGTCCTACGAGCAGTACTTC
. | . | TRBJ1-3 | TRBV7-2 | CASSPTASGNTIYF | TGTGCCAGCAGCCCGACAGCCTCTGGAAACACCATATATTTT
once | TRBD1 | TRBJ2-3 | TRBV5-1 | CASALRGQGADTQYF | TGCGCCAGCGCTTTGAGGGGGCAGGGGGCAGATACGCAGTATTTT
. | . | TRBJ2-3 | TRBV28 | CASRTYASTDTQYF | TGTGCCAGCAGGACTTACGCCAGCACAGATACGCAGTATTTT
. | TRBD1 | TRBJ2-1 | TRBV18 | CASSPGQGAGEQFF | TGTGCCAGCTCACCGGGACAGGGGGCAGGTGAGCAGTTCTTC
. | . | TRBJ2-5 | TRBV9 | CASSVGLLRPETQYF | TGTGCCAGCAGCGTAGGACTCCTAAGACCAGAGACCCAGTACTTC
. | TRBD1 | TRBJ1-2 | TRBV28 | CATSGTGAIRYGYTF | TGTGCCACGTCCGGGACAGGGGCTATTCGCTATGGCTACACCTTC
few | TRBD1 | TRBJ1-5 | TRBV27 | CASSQGQGSIRKPQHF | TGTGCCAGCAGTCAAGGACAGGGGTCAATCCGGAAGCCCCAGCATTTT
. | . | TRBJ2-2 | TRBV30 | CAWRVAGVAGELFF | TGTGCCTGGAGGGTGGCAGGGGTCGCCGGGGAGCTGTTTTTT
. | . | TRBJ2-7 | TRBV6-1 | CASSEYGRVRVRSYEQYF | TGTGCCAGCAGTGAATACGGGCGCGTGAGGGTACGCTCCTACGAGCAGTACTTC
. | . | TRBJ1-6 | TRBV27 | CASSLYNSPLHF | TGTGCCAGCAGTTTATATAATTCACCCCTCCACTTT
. | . | TRBJ2-2 | TRBV4-3 | CASSQDGSRNGELFF | TGCGCCAGCAGCCAAGACGGGAGTCGGAACGGGGAGCTGTTTTTT
. | . | TRBJ2-7 | TRBV15 | CATSREIGGGYEQYF | TGTGCCACCAGCAGAGAGATCGGAGGGGGGTACGAGCAGTACTTC
. | TRBD1 | TRBJ2-5 | TRBV5-4 | CASSLGQGQETQYF | TGTGCCAGCAGCTTAGGACAGGGGCAAGAGACCCAGTACTTC
. | TRBD1 | TRBJ1-3 | TRBV5-1 | CASRLQGAGNTIYF | TGCGCCAGCAGACTACAGGGGGCTGGAAACACCATATATTTT
. | TRBD1 | TRBJ1-1 | TRBV9 | CASSARQGAGTEAFF | TGTGCCAGCAGCGCAAGACAGGGGGCCGGCACTGAAGCTTTCTTT
few | . | TRBJ1-3 | TRBV27 | CASSPGGSGNTIYF | TGTGCCAGCAGCCCGGGGGGCTCTGGAAACACCATATATTTT
few | . | TRBJ1-2 | TRBV9 | CASSAQQGASYGYTF | TGTGCCAGCAGCGCCCAACAGGGAGCTAGCTATGGCTACACCTTC
. | TRBD1 | TRBJ1-3 | TRBV2 | CASTQGPAFSGNTIYF | TGTGCCAGCACACAGGGGCCTGCCTTCTCTGGAAACACCATATATTTT
. | TRBD2 | TRBJ2-2 | TRBV5-6 | CATGEGPSPGELFF | TGTGCCACGGGGGAGGGCCCCTCCCCCGGGGAGCTGTTTTTT
. | TRBD1 | TRBJ1-6 | TRBV5-4 | CASSFSLDRGYNSPLHF | TGTGCCAGCAGCTTCTCCCTGGACAGGGGGTATAATTCACCCCTCCACTTT
. | . | TRBJ2-1 | TRBV7-6 | CASSQYRDSGGYRNEQFF | TGTGCCAGCAGCCAATACCGGGACAGTGGGGGGTATAGGAATGAGCAGTTCTTC
. | . | TRBJ1-4 | TRBV5-1 | CASSMGTAGADEKLFF | TGCGCCAGCAGCATGGGGACGGCGGGGGCGGATGAAAAACTGTTTTTT
. | . | TRBJ1-5 | TRBV20-1 | CSASTARGRVQPQHF | TGCAGTGCTAGTACAGCCAGGGGTAGAGTTCAGCCCCAGCATTTT
. | . | TRBJ2-7 | TRBV3-1/TRBV3-2 | CASSQDFVMSKEQYF | TGTGCCAGCAGCCAAGATTTCGTGATGAGTAAGGAGCAGTACTTC
once | . | TRBJ2-2 | TRBV28 | CASSLTLLFGSAITGELFF | TGTGCCAGCAGTTTGACGCTACTCTTTGGGAGCGCGATCACCGGGGAGCTGTTTTTT
few | . | TRBJ2-1 | TRBV24-1 | CATSDFNAPNEQFF | TGTGCCACCAGTGATTTTAACGCGCCCAATGAGCAGTTCTTC
. | . | TRBJ2-3 | TRBV28 | CASSFLTRRTDTQYF | TGTGCCAGCAGTTTTCTCACTAGACGCACAGATACGCAGTATTTT
few | . | TRBJ1-6 | TRBV30 | CAWSVPGNSPLHF | TGTGCCTGGAGTGTCCCGGGGAATTCACCCCTCCACTTT
. | . | TRBJ1-6 | TRBV27 | CASSSSHSPLHF | TGTGCCAGCAGTTCCAGTCATTCACCCCTCCACTTT
. | . | TRBJ1-5 | TRBV4-2 | CASSQVGREGYQPQHF | TGTGCCAGCAGCCAAGTCGGCAGGGAGGGTTATCAGCCCCAGCATTTT
. | TRBD2 | TRBJ2-3 | TRBV9 | CASSHPRAWTSGGSTDTQYF | TGTGCCAGCAGCCATCCCAGGGCATGGACTAGCGGGGGCAGCACAGATACGCAGTATTTT
. | TRBD1 | TRBJ1-6 | TRBV28 | CASSIGQAPLHF | TGTGCCAGCAGCATCGGACAGGCACCCCTCCACTTT
. | . | TRBJ2-7 | TRBV5-4 | CASSYASGFQTYEQYF | TGTGCCAGCAGCTATGCATCCGGATTTCAGACCTACGAGCAGTACTTC
. | . | TRBJ1-5 | TRBV28 | CASSLPGEQPQHF | TGTGCCAGCAGTTTACCAGGGGAACAGCCCCAGCATTTT
. | . | TRBJ1-4 | TRBV7-6 | CASSSRQKKATNEKLFF | TGTGCCAGCAGCTCTAGACAGAAAAAAGCAACTAATGAAAAACTGTTTTTT
once | . | TRBJ2-5 | TRBV7-6 | CASSRGQLQETQYF | TGTGCCAGCAGCCGAGGACAGCTACAAGAGACCCAGTACTTC
. | TRBD2 | TRBJ2-5 | TRBV15 | CATSRGLADDQETQYF | TGTGCCACCAGCAGAGGGCTAGCGGACGACCAAGAGACCCAGTACTTC
. | TRBD1 | TRBJ2-7 | TRBV24-1 | CATPWDRTYEQYF | TGTGCCACCCCCTGGGACAGGACCTACGAGCAGTACTTC
once | . | TRBJ1-5 | TRBV10-3 | CAISAEQVSNQPQHF | TGTGCCATCAGTGCGGAACAGGTTAGCAATCAGCCCCAGCATTTT
. | . | TRBJ2-7 | TRBV7-2 | CASSLDGSSYEQYF | TGTGCCAGCAGCTTAGATGGCAGTTCCTACGAGCAGTACTTC
. | . | TRBJ1-6 | TRBV10-3 | CAISGELVNSPLHF | TGTGCCATCAGTGGGGAACTGGTTAATTCACCCCTCCACTTT
. | . | TRBJ1-2 | TRBV29-1 | CSVDTDSPDGYTF | TGCAGCGTTGACACGGACTCCCCCGATGGCTACACCTTC
. | TRBD1 | TRBJ1-1 | TRBV6-4 | CASSDRQGVAFF | TGTGCCAGCAGTGATCGACAGGGTGTAGCTTTCTTT
. | . | TRBJ2-7 | TRBV3-1/TRBV3-2 | CASSPQSYEQYF | TGTGCCAGCAGCCCCCAATCCTACGAGCAGTACTTC
once | TRBD2 | TRBJ2-1 | TRBV6-4 | CASSAETSGPNEQFF | TGTGCCAGCAGTGCTGAGACTAGCGGGCCCAATGAGCAGTTCTTC
. | . | TRBJ2-7 | TRBV29-1 | CSVASGNPYEQYF | TGCAGCGTTGCCTCCGGGAACCCCTACGAGCAGTACTTC
. | . | TRBJ1-3 | TRBV7-2 | CASSPRASSPGNTIYF | TGTGCCAGCAGCCCAAGGGCCTCCAGCCCCGGAAACACCATATATTTT
once | . | TRBJ2-3 | TRBV6-6 | CASREKDTQYF | TGTGCCAGCAGGGAGAAAGATACGCAGTATTTT
. | . | TRBJ2-3 | TRBV29-1 | CSVTRESTDTQYF | TGCAGCGTTACCCGGGAGAGCACAGATACGCAGTATTTT
. | TRBD1 | TRBJ1-1 | TRBV9 | CASGPGGVTEAFF | TGTGCCAGCGGCCCAGGGGGGGTCACTGAAGCTTTCTTT
few | . | TRBJ2-2 | TRBV28 | CASRLQGVVIPPKNTGELFF | TGTGCCAGCAGACTACAGGGTGTCGTTATTCCTCCTAAAAACACCGGGGAGCTGTTTTTT
. | . | TRBJ1-1 | TRBV4-2 | CASSHASGTGMNTEAFF | TGTGCCAGCAGCCACGCTTCCGGGACGGGAATGAACACTGAAGCTTTCTTT
. | . | TRBJ1-6 | TRBV6-5 | CASSRGPYNSPLHF | TGTGCCAGCAGCAGGGGACCCTATAATTCACCCCTCCACTTT
. | . | TRBJ2-1 | TRBV12-2 | CASRVPGGERETYNEQFF | TGTGCAAGTCGCGTTCCCGGAGGGGAGCGGGAGACCTACAATGAGCAGTTCTTC
. | . | TRBJ2-3 | TRBV2 | CAAAPGLRGDTQYF | TGTGCCGCAGCGCCAGGCCTAAGGGGAGATACGCAGTATTTT